Below, 22 T cell receptor beta chains from the same sample are listed, as sequenced in a study of shared clonotypes between healthy human individuals. The protocol was immunoSEQ multiplex PCR, while the TCRdb copy is restricted to in-frame clones and leaves out a portion. The sample includes a few hundred thousand clones, around 81% seen only once; the top ten take more than 10%. Sequencing was performed on PBMCs. The receptors shown here come from a woman in her thirties or forties in good health. Some clones in this sample may be carry-over from other donors' samples.

The CDR3 sequence: CASSLSLIYNEQFF. CDR3 nucleotides: TGTGCCAGCAGCTTAAGTCTTATCTACAATGAGCAGTTCTTC. The rearrangement uses TRBV7-9 and TRBJ2-1; no firm D call. The CDR3 length is 14 residues. From germline, CDR1 is SEHNR and CDR2 FQNEAQ (reference sequence). With 2 bases removed from V and 3 bases from J, the gap between germline ends came to 8 bases.

This clone was picked up a small number of times. A read error is possible here, since a much larger clone lies one base away. The CDR3 sequence is CASSLGSGGNEQFF. CDR3 nucleotide sequence: TGCGCCAGCAGCCTAGGATCAGGGGGCAATGAGCAGTTCTTC. This chain joins TRBV4-3 and TRBJ2-1; 7 bases match TRBD1. Germline trimming cut 4 bases from V and 6 bases from J; bases unmatched to any gene: 6. In germline, CDR1 is LGHNA, CDR2 YSLEER. CDR3 size: 14 residues.

The CDR3 reads CASSLAGVGHEQFF. The CDR3 nucleotides are TGTGCCAGCAGTCTCGCTGGAGTAGGTCATGAGCAGTTCTTC. The gene calls are TRBV28 and TRBJ2-1; D is ambiguous. V was pared by 5 bases and J by 8 bases, with 16 bases between. Germline assignment: CDR1 MDHEN and CDR2 SYDVKM. This CDR3 spans 14 amino acids.

This chain links TRBV19 with TRBJ2-3; TRBD2 agrees at 7 bases. In germline, CDR1 is LNHDA, CDR2 SQIVND (reference sequence). Trimming cost V 5 bases and J 4 bases; bases outside gene matches: 3. The CDR3 length is 13 residues. The CDR3 sequence is CASSFLAADTQYF. The CDR3 region has the DNA TGTGCCAGTAGTTTTCTAGCGGCAGATACGCAGTATTTT.

The chain is built from TRBV18 and TRBJ2-5, with a possible D match to TRBD2 (5 bases). Deletions cut 3 bases from V and 1 base from J, with 9 bases between. The CDR3 runs to 14 residues. Germline V lookup: CDR1 KGHSH, CDR2 LQKENI. CDR3 nucleotides: TGTGCCAGCTCACCGTCTAGCTCCCAAGAGACCCAGTACTTC. Encoded protein: CASSPSSSQETQYF.

The V and J genes are TRBV28 and TRBJ2-1; D ambiguous. CDR3 size: 14 residues. Trimming shortened V by 8 bases and J by 1 base, and 12 bases separated the two germline ends. The germline V gene encodes CDR1 MDHEN and CDR2 SYDVKM. DNA for the CDR3: TGTGCCAGCTCCCTAGGAGTTTCCTACAATGAGCAGTTCTTC. It yields the protein CASSLGVSYNEQFF.

This clone was picked up one time. The chain employs TRBV4-2 and TRBJ2-7, with 7 nucleotides matching TRBD1. The V gene's germline CDR1 is LGHNA and CDR2 YNFKEQ. V shed 1 base and J 4 bases; nucleotides not matched to a gene: 4. The CDR3 totals 14 residues. CDR3 sequence reads: CASSQAPTGYEQYF. CDR3 sequence (DNA): TGTGCCAGCAGCCAAGCCCCGACAGGGTACGAGCAGTACTTC.

Note on this clone: One base away lies a much larger clone, so this may be a sequencing read error. The sample contains more than one DNA sequence encoding this CDR3. The V gene is TRBV7-9, the J gene TRBJ2-3, with a tentative D call TRBD2 (6 bases). Deletions cut 5 bases from V and 9 bases from J, with 12 bases between. Germline lookup yields CDR1 SEHNR and CDR2 FQNEAQ (reference sequence). This CDR3 region has 12 residues. The chain's CDR3 is CASSRTTTTQYF. The CDR3 nucleotides are TGTGCCAGCAGCAGGACTACAACGACGCAGTATTTT.

This rearrangement joins TRBV28 to TRBJ2-3; 13 nucleotides match TRBD2. The CDR3 spans 17 residues. From germline, CDR1 is MDHEN and CDR2 SYDVKM. V was clipped by 5 bases and J by 6 bases; unmatched bases: 11. This CDR3 reads CASSLLLAGGPPDTQYF. CDR3 bases: TGTGCCAGCAGTCTCCTACTAGCGGGAGGGCCCCCCGATACGCAGTATTTT. The full variable domain, rest sourced from reference TRBV28 and TRBJ2-3, is DVKVTQSSRYLVKRTGEKVFLECVQDMDHENMFWYRQDPGLGLRLIYFSYDVKMKEKGDIPEGYSVSREKKERFSLILESASTNQTSMYLCASSLLLAGGPPDTQYFGPGTRLTVL.

This chain connects TRBV10-3 to TRBJ2-7; tentative D call: TRBD1 (5 bases). Trimming removed 2 bases at V and 2 bases at J, with 10 bases between. The CDR3 runs 14 residues. Germline V CDR1 and CDR2: ENHRY, SYGVKD. CDR3 DNA sequence: TGTGCCATCAGTGAGCGGCAGGGAACCTACGAGCAGTACTTC. Amino acid sequence: CAISERQGTYEQYF.

The rearrangement links TRBV7-2 to TRBJ2-7, with D unresolved. Germline loops: CDR1 SGHTA, CDR2 FQGNSA. Trimming removed 5 bases at V and 0 bases at J, with 14 bases between. The CDR3 totals 15 residues. CDR3 sequence reads: CASSAKAGPSYEQYF. The CDR3, as DNA: TGTGCCAGCAGCGCCAAGGCTGGACCCTCCTACGAGCAGTACTTC. The full variable domain, rest sourced from reference TRBV7-2 and TRBJ2-7, is GAGVSQSPSNKVTEKGKDVELRCDPISGHTALYWYRQSLGQGLEFLIYFQGNSAPDKSGLPSDRFSAERTGGSVSTLTIQRTQQEDSAVYLCASSAKAGPSYEQYFGPGTRLTVT.

This chain uses TRBV6-5 with TRBJ1-4; 8 bases are a match to TRBD1. The CDR3 loop spans 14 amino acids. Germline V gene lookup returns CDR1 MNHEY and CDR2 SVGAGI. V dropped 8 bases and J dropped 7; count of bases not matched to a gene: 9. CDR3 DNA: TGTGCCAGCTCCACCGGGACAGGAGGTGAAAAACTGTTTTTT. Encoded protein: CASSTGTGGEKLFF.

Turning to this clone: One base separates it from a far larger clone, so it is likely a read error. The chain joins TRBV5-8 to TRBJ2-7; D unclear. The germline V gene encodes CDR1 SGHTS and CDR2 YDEGEE. The CDR3 consists of 13 residues. V shed 4 bases and J shed 6 bases, with 14 bases lying between them. The DNA for the CDR3 is TGTGCCAGCAGCCCGACCCGTTTGACCGAGCAGTACTTC. Protein product: CASSPTRLTEQYF. The full variable domain, rest sourced from reference TRBV5-8 and TRBJ2-7, is EAGVTQSPTHLIKTRGQQATLRCSPISGHTSVYWYQQALGLGLQFLLWYDEGEERNRGNFPPRFSGRQFPNYSSELNVNALELEDSALYLCASSPTRLTEQYFGPGTRLTVT.

The chain is built from TRBV11-2 and TRBJ2-3; 7 positions match TRBD2. The junction had 10 bases not matched to a gene; V was cut back by 3 bases and J by 1 base. The CDR3 is 17 residues long. CDR1 is SGHAT and CDR2 is FQNNGV in the germline V gene. The CDR3 DNA sequence: TGTGCCAGCAGCTTCCTTGCGGGAGTTCCCCGCACAGATACGCAGTATTTT. Its protein is CASSFLAGVPRTDTQYF.

A single count supports this clone. Within the sample, other DNA sequences also encode this same CDR3. The rearrangement links TRBV12-2 to TRBJ2-4; the DNA was not used to check the table's D call, TRBD2. TRBV12-2 is recorded as a pseudogene. The length of the CDR3 is 17 residues. The CDR3: CASRLEVRRLAKNIQYF. For the CDR3, the DNA is TGTGCAAGTCGCTTAGAGGTGAGGAGATTAGCCAAAAACATTCAGTACTTC.

This clone has a handful of counts. The J gene is TRBJ2-2, the V gene TRBV19; either TRBD1 or TRBD2 may fit D (5 bases each). Germline values: CDR1 LNHDA, CDR2 SQIVND (reference sequence). V lost 10 bases to trimming and J lost 0 bases, with 15 bases between them. The CDR3 has 15 residues. In nucleotides, the CDR3 is TGTGCCACCCGAGGGGCCGCCACGAACACCGGGGAGCTGTTTTTT. It encodes CATRGAATNTGELFF.

This clone occurred many times. V and J are TRBV27 and TRBJ2-7; 9 bases agree with TRBD1. J was trimmed by 3 bases and V by 6 bases; bases with no gene match: 9. CDR1 is MNHEY and CDR2 is SMNVEV in the germline V gene (reference sequence). The CDR3 is made up of 15 amino acids. The CDR3 bases are TGTGCCAGCAGGACGCCGGGACAGGGAATCTACGAGCAGTACTTC. Amino acid sequence: CASRTPGQGIYEQYF.

This clone was recorded once. The J gene is TRBJ2-3, the V gene TRBV28; D remains unclear. The germline V gene encodes CDR1 MDHEN and CDR2 SYDVKM. Between the trimmed V and J ends, which lost 9 bases and 10 bases, there was a span of 11 bases. This CDR3 has 10 amino acids. The CDR3 here is CARPPPAQYF. Here the CDR3 DNA reads TGTGCCAGACCTCCGCCGGCGCAGTATTTT. The complete variable domain, with remaining parts taken from reference TRBV28 and TRBJ2-3, reads DVKVTQSSRYLVKRTGEKVFLECVQDMDHENMFWYRQDPGLGLRLIYFSYDVKMKEKGDIPEGYSVSREKKERFSLILESASTNQTSMYLCARPPPAQYFGPGTRLTVL.

V is TRBV28 and J is TRBJ1-5; D gene unclear. V lost 5 bases to trimming and J lost 5 bases, with 16 bases between them. This CDR3 has 15 amino acids. Germline-derived CDR1 and CDR2 are MDHEN and SYDVKM. The CDR3 region has the DNA TGTGCCAGCAGTCCGCCTACAGCAGGCCATCAGCCCCAGCATTTT. Its protein product is CASSPPTAGHQPQHF.

This clone was detected a few times. V gene TRBV9 combines with J gene TRBJ2-1; 7 nucleotides agree with TRBD2. The CDR3 contains 15 residues. Trimming at V came to 3 bases and at J to 10 bases, leaving 13 bases not matched to a gene. Per the germline V gene, CDR1 is SGDLS and CDR2 is YYNGEE. The CDR3 protein is CASSAGLVRSGEQFF. CDR3 nucleotide sequence: TGTGCCAGCAGCGCCGGACTAGTCAGGTCTGGCGAGCAGTTCTTC.

V and J are TRBV5-5 and TRBJ2-3, with 12 bases aligning to TRBD2. Trimming took 7 bases from V and 6 from J; bases not matched to a gene: 6. Looked up from germline, CDR1 is SGHKS and CDR2 is YYEKEE (reference sequence). The CDR3 runs 14 residues. The CDR3 DNA follows: TGTGCCAGCCCGGGGCTAGCGGGAGGGGATACGCAGTATTTT. This codes for CASPGLAGGDTQYF.

The chain recombines TRBV11-2 with TRBJ1-3, with unresolved D. The V and J ends lost 0 bases and 1 base respectively, with 7 bases between them. The CDR3 runs to 15 residues. Germline V CDR1 and CDR2: SGHAT, FQNNGV. CDR3 loop: CASSLDWGSGNTIYF. The CDR3 nucleotides read TGTGCCAGCAGCTTAGATTGGGGATCTGGAAACACCATATATTTT.